This T cell receptor beta chain originates from a study of early T cells in non-severe SARS-CoV-2 infection. Turning to the study itself: Unsorted whole blood bulk RNA was sequenced, with unpaired chains.

Study observations and caveats: Database matching using VDJdb favored anti-spike CD8 responses, with private and CD4 specificities left missing.

The CDR3 is 13 residues long. V lost 1 base to trimming and J lost 1 base, with 4 bases between them. Attached unique molecular identifiers marked individual cDNA molecules. TCRdb recomputed calls from the 5' RACE reads with MiXCR, one row per CDR3 protein. The sample contains 45,000 to 55,000 distinct CDR3 sequences, about 6.2% of which appear only once. This clonotype was counted ten times or more. Its antigen is as yet unknown. The sequence was obtained from an adult who was a healthcare worker with PCR-confirmed SARS-CoV-2 infection or an uninfected control (not recorded which). The material sequenced was whole blood. The chain combines TRBV12-3 or TRBV12-4 with TRBJ1-1; D not certain. CDR3 coding DNA: TGTGCCAGCAGTTTAGGGTCGAACACTGAAGCTTTCTTT. It specifies CASSLGSNTEAFF.